Listed here are 9 T cell receptor beta chains from one sample, sequenced in a study of post-analysis software for immune sequencing data. Study conclusions and caveats: There were five or six TRBV segments more frequent in patients than controls, and TRBV5-6, TRBV5-1 and TRBV20-1 were among them.

Unique molecular identifiers tagged the TCR beta cDNA libraries. MiXCR, run by TCRdb on the PCR reads, gives a single entry per CDR3 protein. Found here are 350,000 to 500,000 distinct CDR3 sequences, roughly 38% of them singletons; the top ten hold less than 10%. These receptors' antigens are unknown. Sequenced sample: blood. These receptors all stem from a girl aged 2 to 9 with multiple sclerosis.

This clonotype was counted a few times. The V and J genes are TRBV3-1 and TRBJ2-7; tentatively, D is TRBD1 or TRBD2 (5 bases each). The ends were cut back, 3 bases at V and 4 bases at J, with 13 bases in the middle. Germline CDR1 and CDR2: LGHDT and YNNKEL (reference sequence). CDR3 length: 14 residues. CDR3: CASSQSGTKYEQYF. The CDR3 DNA sequence: TGTGCCAGCAGCCAGTCCGGGACCAAATACGAGCAGTACTTC.

This clonotype was seen only a few times. V and J are TRBV28 and TRBJ1-4; no firm D call. V was cut by 11 bases and J by 4 bases, with 5 bases left in between. The CDR3 is 10 amino acids. Germline CDR1 MDHEN, CDR2 SYDVKM. CDR3 loop: CAPGNEKLFF. CDR3 DNA: TGTGCCCCTGGTAATGAAAAACTGTTTTTT.

The genes are TRBV4-3 and TRBJ2-5; 7 positions agree with TRBD1. Gene TRBJ2-7 matches the end of the DNA better, so the J call may be wrong. The germline CDR1 and CDR2 sequences are LGHNA and YSLEER. The CDR3 is 16 residues long. The CDR3, as DNA: TGCGCCAGCAGCCCTGGCCCTCCGGGACAGAACTACGAGCAGTACTTC. The encoded protein is CASSPGPPGQNYEQYF.

V usage is TRBV29-1 and J usage is TRBJ1-1; D is ambiguous. V was clipped by 8 bases and J by 6 bases, with 10 bases between them. Germline V lookup: CDR1 SQVTM, CDR2 ANQGSEA. CDR3 length: 10 residues. Here the CDR3 reads CSSGGPEAFF. The CDR3 nucleotides are TGCAGCTCAGGCGGCCCTGAAGCTTTCTTT.

This clonotype appeared a few times. This chain uses TRBV15 with TRBJ1-2, with D possibly TRBD1 on 5 matching bases. The germline CDR1 and CDR2 sequences are LNHNV and YYDKDF (reference sequence). The germline V and J ends were trimmed by 3 bases and 3 bases, with 14 bases remaining between them. This CDR3 comprises 15 residues. CDR3 sequence: CATSSSPGTYYGYTF. The CDR3 DNA reads as TGTGCCACCAGCAGCTCTCCGGGGACTTACTATGGCTACACCTTC.

The CDR3 spells CSASNRDRGANEQFF. In DNA, the CDR3 is TGCAGTGCTAGCAACCGGGACAGGGGGGCAAATGAGCAGTTCTTC. This chain joins TRBV20-1 and TRBJ2-1; TRBD1 matches 11 bases. Germline CDR1 DFQATT, CDR2 SNEGSKA (reference sequence). With V trimmed by 3 bases and J by 7 bases, 8 bases remained unmatched. The CDR3 totals 15 residues.

V and J are TRBV2 and TRBJ1-1, with D tentatively TRBD1 (5 bases). Germline-derived CDR1 and CDR2 are SNHLY and FYNNEI. The V end was cut by 7 bases, the J end by 0 bases, with 9 bases between. This CDR3 is 13 amino acids long. CDR3 protein: CASNRGVNTEAFF. CDR3 bases: TGTGCCAGCAATCGGGGCGTGAACACTGAAGCTTTCTTT.

This sequence joins TRBV28 and TRBJ1-2; D not resolved. This CDR3 is built from 15 residues. CDR1 and CDR2 (germline): MDHEN, SYDVKM. V lost 5 bases and J lost 4, with 17 bases in between. CDR3 DNA sequence: TGTGCCAGCAGTACGCGATCGAAGGGTGGCTATGGCTACACCTTC. This gives the protein CASSTRSKGGYGYTF.

V usage is TRBV20-1 and J usage is TRBJ2-1, with 7 bases matching TRBD2. The V segment lost 5 bases and the J segment 2 bases; nucleotides outside the gene matches: 18. Germline values: CDR1 DFQATT, CDR2 SNEGSKA (reference sequence). The CDR3 contains 18 residues. The CDR3 region has the DNA TGCAGTGCTGTCCCTAACACAGCTCGACTAGCTCCCTACAATGAGCAGTTCTTC. This encodes CSAVPNTARLAPYNEQFF.